The entry that follows covers one T cell receptor (beta chain) sequence. Its antigen is currently not known. No base quality values were provided; no much bigger clone lies one nucleotide off. The CDR3 regions of human TCRbeta chains were analyzed by immunosequencing. Regarding the original processing steps: Repertoire TCRs were matched against a reference library of SARS-CoV-2-specific TCRs generated with the MIRA antigen-specificity platform. Breadth was defined as the fraction of unique TCRs that were SARS-CoV-2-associated, and depth was defined as the fraction of total T cells that were SARS-CoV-2-associated. Each spike-specific TCR was assigned to its reactive spike region and to a CD4 or CD8 class using the MIRA data. Log10-transformed breadth and depth values were compared by one-way ANOVA with Sidak's multiple comparisons tests. The clones in this table, taken by TCRdb from immuneACCESS, are in-frame only. Not every clone is retained; where verified, under half of the shortfall comes from an unresolved V gene, and the cause of the rest is unknown. D and trimming come from the DNA, and the V and J calls and clone size come from that table. In all, the sample holds some 140,000 clones, and 93% of those were seen once. The ten largest clonotypes hold 0.75% to 0.95% of the sample.

The sample's time point label is to be understood as: baseline before first vaccination. Vaccinee samples came from UK trials COV001 and COV002, including a single-blind randomized controlled phase 2/3 trial of AZD1222 (ChAdOx1 nCoV-19) in healthy adults. Trial participant PBMC samples were collected at day 0 and day 28 after the second dose for TCRbeta chain sequencing. The V end loses 6 bases and the J end loses 0 bases, and a stretch of 8 bases separates them. In the germline V gene (reference sequence), CDR1 corresponds to LGHDT and CDR2 to YNNKEL. The CDR3 runs 13 amino acids, cysteine and phenylalanine included. The only DNA kept is the CDR3, 39 bases in frame from the first base. The data were obtained in a study of T cell responses to AZD1222 COVID-19 vaccine (dated by TCRdb to about 2021). Regarding the study in general: AZD1222 recipients given second doses at about 4 weeks or at about 12 weeks were pooled, since spike-specific TCR depth and breadth were not found to differ between the two schedules. TCR sequencing was performed for more than 230 trial participants, of whom roughly 200 were given two doses of AZD1222 and approximately 26 were given two doses of MenACWY control vaccine. Enrollment into the trials was organized by age into subgroups of 18-55, 56-69 and 70-plus years, and those subgroups contained about 160, 30 and 59 TCR-sequenced participants, respectively.

The research as a whole found: The whole spike protein was spanned by vaccine-associated CD4 TCRs, and dominant responses were seen in regions 160-218 and 743-854. In the small 56-69-year group, the increase in depth fell short of significance, most likely because of low power. Participants were mostly white British, with more females than males. The authors suggested clonal diversity may have been underestimated. Epitopes outside the regions mutated in the B.1.351 and B.1.1.7 variants were reportedly recognized by nearly half of the unique spike-specific TCRs. A significant rise in spike-specific TCR breadth and depth was observed after two AZD1222 doses relative to day 0 and relative to MenACWY recipients. No day 14 peak-response samples were available, so repertoires were characterized only after the peak T cell response. Conclusions about previously exposed vaccinees were limited because only six AZD1222 recipients were SARS-CoV-2 seropositive at baseline.

This clonotype was sampled from an adult in good health. The receptor chain draws on TRBV3-1 (or the pseudogene TRBV3-2) and TRBJ1-1, with the D gene not confidently named. The sample was peripheral blood, taken on day 0 of AZD1222 vaccination. CDR3 protein: CASSSKMNTEAFF. The nucleotide sequence reads TGTGCCAGCAGTTCCAAGATGAACACTGAAGCTTTCTTT.